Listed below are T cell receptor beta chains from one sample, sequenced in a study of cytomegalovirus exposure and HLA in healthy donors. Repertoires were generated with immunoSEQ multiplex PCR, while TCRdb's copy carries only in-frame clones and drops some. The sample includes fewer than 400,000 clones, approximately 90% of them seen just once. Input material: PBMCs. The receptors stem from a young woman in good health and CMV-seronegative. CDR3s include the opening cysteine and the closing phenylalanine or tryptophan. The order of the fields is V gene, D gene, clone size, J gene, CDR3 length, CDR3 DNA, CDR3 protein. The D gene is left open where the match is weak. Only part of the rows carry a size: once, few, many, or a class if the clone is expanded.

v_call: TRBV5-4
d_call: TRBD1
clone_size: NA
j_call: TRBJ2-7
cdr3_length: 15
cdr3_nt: TGTGCCAGCAGCTCCCCCGGGACAGGGTCCCACGAGCAGTACTTC
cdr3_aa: CASSSPGTGSHEQYF

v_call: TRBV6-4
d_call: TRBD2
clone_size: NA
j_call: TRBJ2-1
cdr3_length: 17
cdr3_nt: TGTGCCAGCAGTGATGGGTCACTAGCGGACTCCCGGGTTGAGCAGTTCTTC
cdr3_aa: CASSDGSLADSRVEQFF

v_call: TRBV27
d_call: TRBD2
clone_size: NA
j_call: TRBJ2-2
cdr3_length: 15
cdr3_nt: TGTGCCAGCAGTTTATTTGGGACTAGCCACGGGGAGCTGTTTTTT
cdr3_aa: CASSLFGTSHGELFF

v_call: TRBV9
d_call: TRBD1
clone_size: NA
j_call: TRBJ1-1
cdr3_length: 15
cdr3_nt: TGTGCCAGCAGCCCCACCGGGACAGTCAACACTGAAGCTTTCTTT
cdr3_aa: CASSPTGTVNTEAFF

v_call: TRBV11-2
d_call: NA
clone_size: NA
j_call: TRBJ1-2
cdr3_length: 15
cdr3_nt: TGTGCCAGCAGCTTAGTACAGAGTGTAGTCGGTGGCTACACCTTC
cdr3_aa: CASSLVQSVVGGYTF

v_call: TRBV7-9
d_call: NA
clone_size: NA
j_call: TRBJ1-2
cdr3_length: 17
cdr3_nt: TGTGCCAGCAGCTTGGGACTGACACTTTCCTTGAACTATGGCTACACCTTC
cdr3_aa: CASSLGLTLSLNYGYTF

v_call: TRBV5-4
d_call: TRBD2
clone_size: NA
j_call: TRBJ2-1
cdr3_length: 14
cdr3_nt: TGTGCCAGCAGCTTGGCACTAGCGGGAGGGCCTCCGTTCTTC
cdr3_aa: CASSLALAGGPPFF

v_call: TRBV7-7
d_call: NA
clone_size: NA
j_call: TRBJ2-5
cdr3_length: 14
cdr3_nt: TGTGCTAGCAGCTTCGGGGTAATCGGAGAGACCCAGTACTTC
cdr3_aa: CASSFGVIGETQYF

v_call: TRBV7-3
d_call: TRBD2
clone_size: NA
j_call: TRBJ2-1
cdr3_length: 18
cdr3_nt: TGTGCCAGCAGCTTAATTGGCGTCGGGGAGGGAAGGTCGGGTGAGCAGTTCTTC
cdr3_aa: CASSLIGVGEGRSGEQFF

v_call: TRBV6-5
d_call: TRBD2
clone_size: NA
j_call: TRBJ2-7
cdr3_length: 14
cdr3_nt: TGTGCCAGCAGTTACTCGAGCGGGAGAGACGAGCAGTACTTC
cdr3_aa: CASSYSSGRDEQYF

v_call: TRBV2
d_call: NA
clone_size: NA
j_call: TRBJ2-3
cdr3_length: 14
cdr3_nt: TGTGCCAGCAGTTCCCAATTGGCGGCAGATACGCAGTATTTT
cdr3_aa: CASSSQLAADTQYF

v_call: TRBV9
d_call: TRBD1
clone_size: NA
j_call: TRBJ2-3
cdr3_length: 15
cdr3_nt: TGTGCCAGCAGCGTAGGGACAGGGAGTACAGATACGCAGTATTTT
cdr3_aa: CASSVGTGSTDTQYF

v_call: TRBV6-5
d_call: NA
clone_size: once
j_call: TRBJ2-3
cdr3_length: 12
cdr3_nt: TGTGCCAGCAGTTCCCCAACAGATACGCAGTATTTT
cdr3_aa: CASSSPTDTQYF

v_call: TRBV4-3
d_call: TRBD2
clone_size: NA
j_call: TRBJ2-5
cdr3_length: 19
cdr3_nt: TGCGCCAGCAGCCAAGAGGCGGCACTAGCGGGAGGAGGAGGAGAGACCCAGTACTTC
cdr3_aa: CASSQEAALAGGGGETQYF

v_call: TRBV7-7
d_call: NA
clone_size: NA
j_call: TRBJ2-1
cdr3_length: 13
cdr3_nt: TGTGCTAGCAGCACAGAGTCTGGGCTAACGTTGTTCTTC
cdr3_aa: CASSTESGLTLFF

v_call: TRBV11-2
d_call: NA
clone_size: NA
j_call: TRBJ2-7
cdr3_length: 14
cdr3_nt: TGTGCCAGCAGTCCACAGGGGGGGCAATACGAGCAGTACTTC
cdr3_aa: CASSPQGGQYEQYF

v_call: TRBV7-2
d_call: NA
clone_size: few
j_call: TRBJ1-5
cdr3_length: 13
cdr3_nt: TGTGCCAGCAGCTTACGGGGTAATCAGCCCCAGCATTTT
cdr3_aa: CASSLRGNQPQHF

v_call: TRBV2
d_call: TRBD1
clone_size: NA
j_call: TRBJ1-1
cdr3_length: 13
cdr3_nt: TGTGCCAGTTCCTCAGGACAGGGGGCTGAAGCTTTCTTT
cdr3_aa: CASSSGQGAEAFF

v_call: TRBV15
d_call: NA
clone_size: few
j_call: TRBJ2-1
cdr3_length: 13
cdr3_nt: TGTGCCACCAGCAGAGATAGGGGGAATGAGCAGTTCTTC
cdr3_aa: CATSRDRGNEQFF

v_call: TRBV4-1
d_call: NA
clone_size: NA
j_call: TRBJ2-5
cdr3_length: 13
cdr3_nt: TGCGCCAGCAGCCGCAGGGGCCAAGAGACCCAGTACTTC
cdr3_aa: CASSRRGQETQYF

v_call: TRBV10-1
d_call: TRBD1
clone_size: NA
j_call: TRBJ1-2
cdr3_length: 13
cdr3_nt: TGCGCCAGCAATCCCAGGGGGTGGTGTGGCTACACCTTC
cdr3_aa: CASNPRGWCGYTF

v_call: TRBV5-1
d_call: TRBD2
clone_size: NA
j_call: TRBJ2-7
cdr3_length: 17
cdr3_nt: TGCGCCAGCAGCTTGGAGGTGCTAGCGGGTGTCTCCTACGAGCAGTACTTC
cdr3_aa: CASSLEVLAGVSYEQYF

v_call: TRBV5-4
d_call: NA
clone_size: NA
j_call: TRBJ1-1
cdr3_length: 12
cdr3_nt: TGTGCCAGCAGCACACAAAACACTGAAGCTTTCTTT
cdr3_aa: CASSTQNTEAFF

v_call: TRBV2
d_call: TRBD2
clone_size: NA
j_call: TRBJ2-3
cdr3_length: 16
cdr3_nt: TGTGCCAGCAGTCCTACGCGAGCGGGAGAAAGAGATACGCAGTATTTT
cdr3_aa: CASSPTRAGERDTQYF

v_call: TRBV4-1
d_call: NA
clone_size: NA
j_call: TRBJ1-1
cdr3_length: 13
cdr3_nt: TGCGCCAGCAGCCCACCGACGGGAACTGAAGCTTTCTTT
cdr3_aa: CASSPPTGTEAFF

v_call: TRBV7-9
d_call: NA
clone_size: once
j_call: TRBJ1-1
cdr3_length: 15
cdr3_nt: TGTGCCAGCAGCTTAGCGATTCGAGGGGGCACTGAAGCTTTCTTT
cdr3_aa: CASSLAIRGGTEAFF

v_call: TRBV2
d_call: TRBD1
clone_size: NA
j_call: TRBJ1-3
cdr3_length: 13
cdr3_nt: TGTGCCAGCGGGACAGGGGGCGGAAACACCATATATTTT
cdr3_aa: CASGTGGGNTIYF

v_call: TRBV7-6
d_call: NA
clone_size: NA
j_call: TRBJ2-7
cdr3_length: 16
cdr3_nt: TGTGCCAGCAGCCCAGCGGAGTCAGGGAGGATCTACGAGCAGTACTTC
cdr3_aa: CASSPAESGRIYEQYF

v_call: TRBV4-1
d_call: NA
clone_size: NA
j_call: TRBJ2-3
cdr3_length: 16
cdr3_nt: TGCGCCAGCAGCCAAGAACGAGGGCAAAGCACAGATACGCAGTATTTT
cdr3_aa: CASSQERGQSTDTQYF

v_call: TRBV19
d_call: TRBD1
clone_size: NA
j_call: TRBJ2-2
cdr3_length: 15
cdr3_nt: TGTGCCAGTAGCAAACAGGGGAGGAACACCGGGGAGCTGTTTTTT
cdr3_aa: CASSKQGRNTGELFF

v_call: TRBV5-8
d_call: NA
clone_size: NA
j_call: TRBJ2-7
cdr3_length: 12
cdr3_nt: TGTGCCAGCAGCCCCCGGGTGATGGAGCAGTACTTC
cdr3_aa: CASSPRVMEQYF

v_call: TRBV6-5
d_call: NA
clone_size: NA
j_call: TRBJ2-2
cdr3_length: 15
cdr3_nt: TGTGCCAGCAGTTTGATAAGCGAGAACACCGGGGAGCTGTTTTTT
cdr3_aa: CASSLISENTGELFF

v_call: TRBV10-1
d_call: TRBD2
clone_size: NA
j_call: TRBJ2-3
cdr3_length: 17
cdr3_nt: TGCGCCAGCAGTGAGTCGCGGACTAGCGGAAGCACAGATACGCAGTATTTT
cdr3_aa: CASSESRTSGSTDTQYF

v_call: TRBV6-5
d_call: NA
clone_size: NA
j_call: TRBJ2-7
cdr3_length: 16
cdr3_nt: TGTGCCAGCAGTTACTCGGGGCGGTCACTCATCCACGAGCAGTACTTC
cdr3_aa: CASSYSGRSLIHEQYF

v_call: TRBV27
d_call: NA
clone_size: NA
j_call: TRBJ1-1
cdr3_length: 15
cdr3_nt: TGTGCCAGCAGTTTTTCCCAGGGGCAGAGAACTGAAGCTTTCTTT
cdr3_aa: CASSFSQGQRTEAFF

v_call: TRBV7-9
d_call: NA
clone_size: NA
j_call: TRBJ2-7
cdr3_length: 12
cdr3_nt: TGTGCCAGCAGCCCTTCCCCCTTTGAGCAGTACTTC
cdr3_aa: CASSPSPFEQYF

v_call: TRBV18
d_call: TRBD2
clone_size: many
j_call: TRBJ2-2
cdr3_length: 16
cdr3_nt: TGTGCCAGCTCAGAGAGACTAGCGACGAACACCGGGGAGCTGTTTTTT
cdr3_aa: CASSERLATNTGELFF

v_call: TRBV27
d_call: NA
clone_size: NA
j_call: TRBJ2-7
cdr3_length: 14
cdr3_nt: TGTGCCAGCAGTTTCGTAGGGGGGGGAAACGAGCAGTACTTC
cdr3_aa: CASSFVGGGNEQYF

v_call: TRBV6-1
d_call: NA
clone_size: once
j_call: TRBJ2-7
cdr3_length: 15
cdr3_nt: TGTGCCAGCAGTGAAAGACAGGTCGTGCGGGTTGCGCAGTACTTC
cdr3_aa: CASSERQVVRVAQYF

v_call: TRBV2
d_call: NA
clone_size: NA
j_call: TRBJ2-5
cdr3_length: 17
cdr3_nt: TGTGCCAGCAGTGATGGGCCCCCCCGGGGGAGTGGAGAGACCCAGTACTTC
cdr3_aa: CASSDGPPRGSGETQYF

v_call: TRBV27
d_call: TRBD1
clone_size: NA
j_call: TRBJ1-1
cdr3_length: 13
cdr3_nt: TGTGCCAGCAGTTTCGGACAGGGGGCTGAAGCTTTCTTT
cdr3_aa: CASSFGQGAEAFF

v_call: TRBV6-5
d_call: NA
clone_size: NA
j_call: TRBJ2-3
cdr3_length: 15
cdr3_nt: TGTGCCAGCAGTTACTCGTCAGGGGATGGAGATACGCAGTATTTT
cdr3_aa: CASSYSSGDGDTQYF

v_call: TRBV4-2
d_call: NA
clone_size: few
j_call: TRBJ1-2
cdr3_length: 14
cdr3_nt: TGTGCCAGCAGCCGACAGCGCCAGGGGAGTGGCTACACCTTC
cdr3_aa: CASSRQRQGSGYTF